These 13 T cell receptor beta chains were all obtained from the same sample, sequenced in a study of PD-1 blockade in mismatch repair-deficient tumors. The method was immunoSEQ multiplex PCR; TCRdb's version includes in-frame clones alone and lacks a portion of them. The sample has about 120,000 clones; roughly 90% are singletons. Specimen: peripheral blood, collected approximately 72 weeks after starting pembrolizumab. The receptor set was obtained from an adult with mismatch repair-deficient cancer.

The V call is TRBV6-5, the J call TRBJ2-7, with 12 nucleotides matching TRBD2. CDR1 is MNHEY and CDR2 is SVGAGI in the germline V gene. The CDR3 consists of 16 residues. With V trimmed by 0 bases and J by 3 bases, 3 bases remained unmatched. CDR3 bases: TGTGCCAGCAGTTACTCGACTAGCGGGAGCTACTACGAGCAGTACTTC. Its protein product is CASSYSTSGSYYEQYF.

This clone was detected once. This chain uses TRBV30 with TRBJ1-5; D is unclear. The CDR3 totals 13 residues. From germline, CDR1 is GTSNPN and CDR2 SVGIG (reference sequence). Trimming left V 1 base short and J 4 bases short, with 8 bases between. This chain's CDR3 is CAWSGGGNQPQHF. The CDR3 bases are TGTGCCTGGAGTGGGGGTGGTAATCAGCCCCAGCATTTT.

This clone was picked up one time. Other DNA sequences in the sample encode the same CDR3. The gene calls are TRBV7-9 and TRBJ2-3; TRBD2 aligns across 8 bases. The trim removed 6 bases at V and 0 bases at J, leaving 5 bases unmatched. The germline CDR1 and CDR2 sequences are SEHNR and FQNEAQ (reference sequence). The CDR3 is 15 amino acids. CDR3 nucleotides: TGTGCCAGCAGTCGAAGCGGGAGCAGCACAGATACGCAGTATTTT. Translating it yields CASSRSGSSTDTQYF.

The V gene is TRBV6-5, the J gene TRBJ2-7; no clear D gene. Trimming cost V 6 bases and J 6 bases, with 12 bases left between them. The CDR3 sequence is 12 residues long. Germline CDR1 reads MNHEY; CDR2 reads SVGAGI. CDR3 amino acids: CASSPTLGEQYF. The CDR3, as DNA: TGTGCCAGCAGCCCTACTCTGGGCGAGCAGTACTTC.

V is TRBV5-8 and J is TRBJ2-7; no reliable D call. CDR3 size: 14 residues. From germline, CDR1 is SGHTS and CDR2 YDEGEE. The ends were cut back, 4 bases at V and 3 bases at J, with 14 bases in the middle. Here the CDR3 reads CASSPRVRNYEQYF. The CDR3 DNA reads TGTGCCAGCAGCCCCCGGGTCCGAAACTACGAGCAGTACTTC.

The chain employs TRBV13 and TRBJ2-1; 9 nucleotides agree with TRBD1. CDR3 length equals 14 residues. With 4 bases clipped from V and 4 bases from J, the junction kept 2 bases outside the gene matches. CDR1 is PRHDT and CDR2 is FYEKMQ in the germline V gene (reference sequence). The CDR3 DNA sequence: TGTGCCAGCAGCTCCGGGACAGGGTACAATGAGCAGTTCTTC. This codes for CASSSGTGYNEQFF.

The chain combines TRBV11-3 with TRBJ1-1; D gene uncertain. Trimming stripped 0 bases from V and 1 base from J, with 6 bases between. CDR3 length: 14 amino acids. Germline V gene data show CDR1 as SGHNT and CDR2 as YENEEA. CDR3: CASSLEIRNTEAFF. DNA for the CDR3: TGTGCCAGCAGCTTAGAAATCAGGAACACTGAAGCTTTCTTT.

The chain employs TRBV4-1 and TRBJ2-7; TRBD1 or TRBD2 may be the D gene (5 bases each). The germline CDR1 and CDR2 sequences are MGHRA and YSYEKL. V dropped 1 base and J dropped 8 bases, with 9 bases sitting between them. This CDR3 spans 12 amino acids. In nucleotides, the CDR3 is TGCGCCAGCAGCCAAGTAACGGGACAGCAGTACTTC. Its protein product is CASSQVTGQQYF.

The V call is TRBV6-5, the J call TRBJ1-2, with 7 bases lining up with TRBD1. Germline loops: CDR1 MNHEY, CDR2 SVGAGI. Losses at the gene ends were 2 bases for V and 2 bases for J; bases not matched to a gene: 8. The CDR3 is 16 amino acids. CDR3 bases: TGTGCCAGCAGTTACCACTTTGGACAGGACAACTATGGCTACACCTTC. Its translation: CASSYHFGQDNYGYTF.

The V call is TRBV28, the J call TRBJ1-2; the match to TRBD1 covers 7 bases. Germline-derived CDR1 and CDR2 are MDHEN and SYDVKM. V dropped 3 bases and J dropped 0; count of bases not matched to a gene: 7. CDR3 length: 16 amino acids. The CDR3, as DNA: TGTGCCAGCAGTTTGGACAGGCCTACAACTAACTATGGCTACACCTTC. It yields the protein CASSLDRPTTNYGYTF.

This chain joins TRBV27 and TRBJ2-7; 10 nucleotides agree with TRBD2. Unmatched junction bases numbered 14, after V lost 5 bases and J lost 4 bases. This CDR3 is 17 amino acids long. Looked up from germline, CDR1 is MNHEY and CDR2 is SMNVEV (reference sequence). CDR3 loop: CASSNISPSGRGYEQYF. The CDR3 DNA reads as TGTGCCAGCAGTAACATTTCCCCTAGCGGGAGAGGTTACGAGCAGTACTTC.

V gene TRBV14 combines with J gene TRBJ2-3, with no clear D. CDR1 is SGHDN and CDR2 is FVKESK in the germline V gene. The V end was cut by 0 bases, the J end by 5 bases, with 6 bases between. The CDR3 is made up of 13 amino acids. The CDR3 DNA reads as TGTGCCAGCAGCCAAGAAGTTGGAGATACGCAGTATTTT. It is translated as CASSQEVGDTQYF.

This sequence joins TRBV5-5 and TRBJ2-7; TRBD1 or TRBD2 may be the D gene (5 bases each). Germline CDR1 and CDR2: SGHKS and YYEKEE (reference sequence). The V gene lost 1 base and the J gene lost 1 base, with 12 bases spanning the gap. CDR3 length equals 15 residues. CDR3 bases: TGTGCCAGCAGCTTGCTAATTTGGGGGTCCTACGAGCAGTACTTC. Amino acids: CASSLLIWGSYEQYF. Variable domain in full (rest from reference TRBV5-5 and TRBJ2-7): DAGVTQSPTHLIKTRGQQVTLRCSPISGHKSVSWYQQVLGQGPQFIFQYYEKEERGRGNFPDRFSARQFPNYSSELNVNALLLGDSALYLCASSLLIWGSYEQYFGPGTRLTVT.